A single sample gave rise to the 27 T cell receptor beta chains below, sequenced in a study of T cell responses to AZD1222 COVID-19 vaccine. Produced via immunoSEQ multiplex PCR; TCRdb's table is partial and in-frame only. The sample lists about 120,000 clones; more than 75% were seen once. The source was peripheral blood, collected on day 0 of AZD1222 vaccination. Source of these receptors: an adult in good health.

The V gene is TRBV6-4, the J gene TRBJ1-1, with TRBD1 as a possible D gene (5 bases). CDR1 is MRHNA and CDR2 is SNTAGT in the germline V gene. Trimming removed 3 bases from V and 4 bases from J, with 9 bases in between. The CDR3 length is 13 residues. In DNA form, the CDR3 reads TGTGCCAGCAGTGAGCAGGGAAGCACTGAAGCTTTCTTT. Residues: CASSEQGSTEAFF.

This chain links TRBV30 with TRBJ1-1; D is undetermined. CDR3 length: 12 residues. Germline CDR1 reads GTSNPN; CDR2 reads SVGIG (reference sequence). V gave up 2 bases and J gave up 7 bases, with 11 bases separating them. The CDR3 sequence is CAWSRADYEAFF. In DNA, the CDR3 is TGTGCCTGGAGTCGGGCAGATTATGAAGCTTTCTTT.

V is TRBV6-6 and J is TRBJ1-1; 7 nucleotides agree with TRBD1. From germline, CDR1 is MNHNY and CDR2 SVGAGI (reference sequence). The CDR3 contains 14 residues. V lost 6 bases and J lost 4; bases outside the gene matches: 8. The CDR3 DNA follows: TGTGCCAGCAGCCTGCGACAGGGTAGCACTGAAGCTTTCTTT. It is translated as CASSLRQGSTEAFF.

This chain joins TRBV6-6 and TRBJ2-6; D remains unclear. Germline assignment: CDR1 MNHNY and CDR2 SVGAGI (reference sequence). This CDR3 contains 19 residues. Trimming left V 5 bases short and J 2 bases short, with 22 bases between. The CDR3 nucleotides are TGTGCCAGCAGTCCACAAATTCCGTTCGCCTCCACTGGGGCCAACGTCCTGACTTTC. It is translated as CASSPQIPFASTGANVLTF.

The chain carries TRBV20-1 and TRBJ2-7; the match to TRBD2 covers 7 bases. Germline values: CDR1 DFQATT, CDR2 SNEGSKA (reference sequence). Unmatched junction bases numbered 7, after V lost 3 bases and J lost 2 bases. The CDR3 totals 14 residues. CDR3 region: CSASDPGGPYEQYF. CDR3 nucleotides: TGCAGTGCTAGTGACCCGGGGGGACCCTACGAGCAGTACTTC.

This clone was counted a single time. The rearrangement uses TRBV28 and TRBJ1-1; no clear D gene. Germline V gene data show CDR1 as MDHEN and CDR2 as SYDVKM. The CDR3 spans 15 residues. V lost 0 bases, J lost 0 bases, and 8 bases lay in between. CDR3 residues: CASSLWSEMNTEAFF. The CDR3 DNA reads as TGTGCCAGCAGTTTATGGTCAGAAATGAACACTGAAGCTTTCTTT.

The V call is TRBV5-5, the J call TRBJ2-7; D possibly corresponds to TRBD1 (6 bases). Trimming shortened V by 4 bases and J by 2 bases, and 16 bases separated the two germline ends. From germline, CDR1 is SGHKS and CDR2 YYEKEE (reference sequence). CDR3 length equals 15 residues. CDR3 sequence: CASSPMLRGTYEQYF. CDR3 nucleotides: TGTGCCAGCAGCCCTATGCTCAGGGGCACCTACGAGCAGTACTTC.

The CDR3 sequence: CASSGDRTSGNTIYF. CDR3 bases: TGTGCCAGCAGCGGGGACAGGACCTCTGGAAACACCATATATTTT. The V and J genes are TRBV9 and TRBJ1-3; TRBD1 matches at 8 bases. J lost 0 bases, V lost 3 bases, and 2 bases had no gene match. The germline V gene encodes CDR1 SGDLS and CDR2 YYNGEE. This CDR3 has 15 amino acids.

The V and J genes are TRBV7-3 and TRBJ2-7; 12 nucleotides align to TRBD2. Unmatched junction bases numbered 4, after V lost 7 bases and J lost 3 bases. This CDR3 is 14 amino acids long. Germline V lookup: CDR1 SGHTA, CDR2 FQGTGA. CDR3 nucleotide sequence: TGTGCCAGCACCGCGGGACTAGCGGGCTACGAGCAGTACTTC. It is translated as CASTAGLAGYEQYF.

The chain couples TRBV27 to TRBJ1-5; 9 bases map to TRBD1. This CDR3 is 16 amino acids long. Trimming cost V 8 bases and J 2 bases; bases outside gene matches: 10. Germline V gene sequence: CDR1 MNHEY, CDR2 SMNVEV (reference sequence). In nucleotides, the CDR3 is TGTGCCAGCTCTATGACAGGGGGTAGGCGCAATCAGCCCCAGCATTTT. This gives the protein CASSMTGGRRNQPQHF.

The chain links TRBV5-8 to TRBJ1-2; D remains ambiguous. CDR3 length: 13 amino acids. Germline V gene data show CDR1 as SGHTS and CDR2 as YDEGEE. Deletions cut 4 bases from V and 4 bases from J, with 11 bases between. CDR3 DNA: TGTGCCAGCAGCCCATGGACTGGCTATGGCTACACCTTC. It codes for CASSPWTGYGYTF.

The rearrangement joins TRBV6-5 to TRBJ1-6, with a tentative D call TRBD1 (5 bases). Germline assignment: CDR1 MNHEY and CDR2 SVGAGI. CDR3 size: 12 residues. V was pared by 10 bases and J by 11 bases, with 15 bases between. In nucleotides, the CDR3 is TGTGCCACACGCTCCGGGGGGACACCCCTCCACTTT. Protein sequence: CATRSGGTPLHF.

This chain uses TRBV7-6 with TRBJ2-7; D remains ambiguous. This CDR3 comprises 14 residues. The V and J ends lost 0 bases and 0 bases respectively, with 6 bases between them. Germline CDR1 is SGHVS and CDR2 is FNYEAQ. This CDR3 is CASSLAESSYEQYF. In DNA, the CDR3 is TGTGCCAGCAGCTTAGCTGAGAGCTCCTACGAGCAGTACTTC.

The chain carries TRBV7-8 and TRBJ1-2; a possible D gene is TRBD1 (5 bases). V was pared by 1 base and J by 4 bases, with 10 bases between. The CDR3 is 14 residues long. Looked up from germline, CDR1 is SGHVS and CDR2 is FQNEAQ. CDR3 in amino acids: CASSLEAGTYGYTF. CDR3 bases: TGTGCCAGCAGCTTAGAGGCGGGGACCTATGGCTACACCTTC.

This chain connects TRBV27 to TRBJ1-2, with 12 positions matching TRBD1. V gave up 6 bases and J gave up 8 bases; unmatched junction bases: 4. The CDR3 runs to 13 residues. The V gene's germline CDR1 is MNHEY and CDR2 SMNVEV (reference sequence). CDR3 DNA: TGTGCCAGCAGCTCCGGGACAGGGGGCGGCTACACCTTC. Amino acids: CASSSGTGGGYTF.

The rearrangement uses TRBV5-1 and TRBJ2-1; 7 nucleotides agree with TRBD1. The CDR3 has 14 amino acids. Germline V gene sequence: CDR1 SGHRS, CDR2 YFSETQ. V lost 2 bases, J lost 4 bases, and 3 bases stayed unmatched. As DNA, the CDR3 is TGCGCCAGCAGCTTATCGGGACAGTACAATGAGCAGTTCTTC. Encoded protein: CASSLSGQYNEQFF.

The chain employs TRBV7-9 and TRBJ2-7; the D call may be TRBD1 or TRBD2 (6 bases each). Germline CDR1 SEHNR, CDR2 FQNEAQ (reference sequence). V was trimmed by 3 bases and J by 6 bases, leaving 15 bases between them. The CDR3 consists of 14 residues. CDR3 amino acids: CASSLLGAGSEQYF. The DNA of the CDR3 is TGTGCCAGCAGCTTGTTGGGGGCGGGAAGCGAGCAGTACTTC.

The chain recombines TRBV3-1 (or the pseudogene TRBV3-2) with TRBJ2-1; D not certain. CDR1 is LGHDT, CDR2 YNNKEL, per germline (reference sequence). The CDR3 is made up of 15 amino acids. Trimming took off 4 bases at V and 5 bases at J, with 15 bases between the two ends. In DNA form, the CDR3 reads TGTGCCAGCAGCCCCATACAGCTTGGGGACAATGAGCAGTTCTTC. Translated, it gives CASSPIQLGDNEQFF.

V usage is TRBV10-3 and J usage is TRBJ1-2, with D unresolved. The CDR3 sequence is 14 residues long. Per germline, CDR1 ENHRY and CDR2 SYGVKD. V was trimmed by 0 bases and J by 1 base, leaving 6 bases between them. The CDR3 coding sequence is TGTGCCATCAGTGAGTCCCCGGGTAACTATGGCTACACCTTC. Amino acids: CAISESPGNYGYTF.

The chain's CDR3 is CASSMTGGYTEAFF. CDR3 coding DNA: TGTGCCAGCAGTATGACAGGGGGGTACACTGAAGCTTTCTTT. The V and J genes are TRBV28 and TRBJ1-1, with 9 bases that match TRBD1. Per germline, CDR1 MDHEN and CDR2 SYDVKM. The CDR3 has 14 residues. Trimming at V came to 5 bases and at J to 3 bases, leaving 4 bases not matched to a gene. The full variable domain, in which reference TRBV28 and TRBJ1-1 provide the parts outside the CDR3, is DVKVTQSSRYLVKRTGEKVFLECVQDMDHENMFWYRQDPGLGLRLIYFSYDVKMKEKGDIPEGYSVSREKKERFSLILESASTNQTSMYLCASSMTGGYTEAFFGQGTRLTVV.

The chain combines TRBV11-2 with TRBJ2-1, with a weak D call TRBD1 (6 bases). The CDR3 runs 13 residues. The V end was cut by 0 bases, the J end by 13 bases, with 13 bases between. The germline CDR1 and CDR2 sequences are SGHAT and FQNNGV. The CDR3 sequence is CASSLERTESQFF. CDR3 in DNA: TGTGCCAGCAGCTTAGAGCGGACAGAGAGCCAGTTCTTC.

The V call is TRBV28, the J call TRBJ1-3, with 8 bases fitting TRBD1. The V gene end was trimmed by 2 bases and the J gene end by 2 bases; junction bases not matched to a gene: 2. CDR3 length equals 15 residues. The germline CDR1 and CDR2 sequences are MDHEN and SYDVKM. This chain's CDR3 is CASSLVTGAGNTIYF. The CDR3 DNA is TGTGCCAGCAGTTTAGTGACAGGGGCTGGAAACACCATATATTTT.

The chain uses TRBV6-5 and TRBJ2-7; 9 bases are a match to TRBD1. Germline trimming cut 2 bases from V and 3 bases from J; bases unmatched to any gene: 8. The CDR3 loop spans 16 amino acids. The germline V gene has CDR1 MNHEY and CDR2 SVGAGI. CDR3 sequence reads: CASSYDPGQGIYEQYF. The CDR3 DNA reads as TGTGCCAGCAGTTACGACCCGGGACAGGGAATCTACGAGCAGTACTTC.

This chain joins TRBV7-9 and TRBJ1-2; weak D call: TRBD1 (6 bases). Trimming left V 8 bases short and J 4 bases short, with 11 bases between. CDR3 length equals 12 residues. The germline CDR1 and CDR2 sequences are SEHNR and FQNEAQ (reference sequence). Here the CDR3 reads CASEGDPYGYTF. Written as DNA, the CDR3 is TGTGCCAGCGAGGGGGACCCCTATGGCTACACCTTC.

The chain joins TRBV7-2 to TRBJ2-1; D is ambiguous. Trimming took off 0 bases at V and 10 bases at J, with 16 bases between the two ends. This CDR3 is built from 15 residues. CDR1 is SGHTA, CDR2 FQGNSA, per germline. Written as DNA, the CDR3 is TGTGCCAGCAGCTTAGCGGCGCTGTCGTTGCGGGAGCAGTTCTTC. Its translation: CASSLAALSLREQFF.

The CDR3 here is CASSEYGTEYEQYF. CDR3 sequence (DNA): TGTGCCAGCAGTGAATACGGGACCGAATACGAGCAGTACTTC. The rearrangement uses TRBV25-1 and TRBJ2-7; D possibly matches TRBD1 or TRBD2 (5 bases each). V lost 0 bases and J 4 bases, leaving 10 bases between the germline ends. Germline CDR1 reads MGHDK; CDR2 reads SYGVNS. This CDR3 is 14 amino acids long.

The chain couples TRBV27 to TRBJ1-1; tentatively, D is TRBD1 (5 bases). The CDR3 spans 16 residues. V was pared by 6 bases and J by 3 bases, with 20 bases between. Germline CDR1 is MNHEY and CDR2 is SMNVEV (reference sequence). The CDR3: CASSEFSGRADTEAFF. DNA of the CDR3: TGTGCCAGCAGCGAATTTTCGGGCAGGGCCGACACTGAAGCTTTCTTT.